This T cell receptor beta chain was sequenced in a study of radiotherapy plus CTLA-4 blockade in lung cancer. On the study more broadly: Objective responses were seen in about a sixth of patients, disease control in over 25%.

Broader study findings: According to reports, early shifts in blood T cell clones, alongside interferon-beta, forecast response most accurately. Researchers report tumor-derived TCR clones expanding in blood after radiotherapy plus ipilimumab.

In its sample, this clone was seen once. Its antigen is currently unknown. Some clones are missing from TCRdb's copy, which holds only in-frame ones; the method was immunoSEQ multiplex PCR. The table has tens of thousands of clones, approximately 86% seen once. Chemo-refractory metastatic non-small-cell lung cancer patients underwent focal radiation alongside CTLA-4 blockade with ipilimumab. The receptor was isolated from a human donor with non-small cell lung cancer that progressed on radiotherapy plus ipilimumab. Sequences were derived from peripheral blood, sampled from a patient treated with radiotherapy plus ipilimumab.

CDR3 sequence (DNA): TGTGCCAGTAGTTCCCTCGTGGGGGGCTGGGAGCAGTACTTC. Its translation is CASSSLVGGWEQYF. This sequence joins TRBV19 and TRBJ2-7; the D gene could be TRBD1 or TRBD2 (6 bases each). There are 14 residues in the CDR3. In germline, CDR1 is LNHDA, CDR2 SQIVND (reference sequence). Trimming pared 5 bases from V and 7 bases from J, leaving 18 bases between.